This is a list of T cell receptor beta chains from one sample in a study of blood T cell repertoires in COVID-19. Clones were read by immunoSEQ multiplex PCR, and TCRdb kept only the in-frame ones, dropping some. Of a few hundred thousand clones in the sample, 75% to 90% were seen once. The sequencing sample was made of PBMCs or T cells enriched from blood (not recorded which). These receptors were collected from a woman in her 40s who had recovered from COVID-19. Each CDR3 is given without its conserved first and last residue. Each record gives: J gene, D gene, V gene, CDR3 protein. D genes are given only for firm matches.

>TRBJ2-7|.|TRBV7-9
ASSREGVWEQY
>TRBJ2-7|TRBD2|TRBV27
ASSYLAGGLAYEQY
>TRBJ2-1|.|TRBV5-4
ASSLLIGAGEQF
>TRBJ2-3|TRBD2|TRBV2
ASLAGPSSYTQY
>TRBJ1-6|.|TRBV28
ASSLPFGGRRRNSPLH
>TRBJ1-2|.|TRBV29-1
SVVKGGKGYT
>TRBJ1-6|TRBD1|TRBV27
ASSYIQGGNSPLH
>TRBJ2-7|.|TRBV20-1
SASRLAFGEQY
>TRBJ1-1|.|TRBV7-2
ASSLVHGGTEAF
>TRBJ2-5|.|TRBV18
ASSLSGGAETQY
>TRBJ2-7|TRBD1|TRBV4-3
ASSQAGTGGREQY
>TRBJ2-7|TRBD2|TRBV10-1
AKLSTTSSGRTGSSYEQY
>TRBJ2-7|.|TRBV5-1
ASSPESAGIYEQY
>TRBJ2-7|TRBD2|TRBV9
ASSVSGREGDEQY
>TRBJ1-1|TRBD1|TRBV7-6
ASSHQGAEAF